This T cell receptor beta chain was captured by sequencing in a study of blood T cell repertoires in COVID-19. Turning to the study itself: Acute and convalescent COVID-19 specimens originated in the United States, Italy and Spain. Nucleic acid was either cDNA or gDNA, and it came from T cells, B-cell-depleted T cells, or PBMCs.

Under the authors' procedure: Reference gene primers were amplified, and this amplification served to estimate nucleated cell counts. Only in-frame clones appear in the TCRdb table, and some are missing; sequencing was by immunoSEQ multiplex PCR. That table furnishes V, J and clone size, whereas the DNA furnished D and trimming. The sample lists about 92,000 clones; around 90% were seen once. The germline V gene encodes CDR1 WNHNN and CDR2 SYGVQD (reference sequence). The CDR3 length is 12 residues. Details on this clone: At one end, the junction sequence differs from germline, possibly due to a read error.

The sequenced material came from peripheral blood. This chain connects TRBV10-1 to TRBJ2-7, with TRBD1 matching over 9 bases. The source of this sequence is a human donor with active COVID-19. The donor label of this sample is uncertain. CDR3 amino acids: CASREGRDRADF. The CDR3, as DNA: TGCGCCAGCAGGGAAGGTCGGGACAGGGCAGACTTC.